What follows are 14 T cell receptor beta chains derived from one specimen sequenced in a study of a mutant IDH1 vaccine in newly diagnosed glioma. Assay used: immunoSEQ multiplex PCR; TCRdb lists only in-frame clones, some missing. The sample records roughly 25,000 clones, about 80% being singletons. Antigens for these TCRs are unknown. Stated time point: week 47, end of study. Vaccinated patients received 300 ug of mutant IDH1 20-mer peptide per dose, with topical imiquimod. The specimen was PBMCs, collected from a glioma patient whose treatment included an IDH1 peptide vaccine. Receptor source: a man aged 40-49 years with glioma. Some clones in this sample may be carry-over from other donors' samples.

J is TRBJ1-4 and V is TRBV25-1; 7 nucleotides align to TRBD1. The V and J ends lost 4 bases and 3 bases, in that order; junction bases with no gene match: 5. Germline CDR1 is MGHDK and CDR2 is SYGVNS. This CDR3 has 15 amino acids. The CDR3 DNA reads TGTGCCAGCAGTGGAGGGGGCGCCGCTAATGAAAAACTGTTTTTT. Amino acids: CASSGGGAANEKLFF.

The DNA for the CDR3 is TGTGCCAGCAGTTGGACAGGGGGGGAAGCAACTAATGAAAAACTGTTTTTT. Residues: CASSWTGGEATNEKLFF. V is TRBV11-2 and J is TRBJ1-4, with 10 bases identical to TRBD1. The CDR3 extends over 17 amino acids. Germline lookup yields CDR1 SGHAT and CDR2 FQNNGV. V was clipped by 6 bases and J by 0 bases; unmatched bases: 7.

V is TRBV2 and J is TRBJ2-2; D might be TRBD2 (6 bases). The CDR3 is made up of 15 amino acids. Germline V lookup: CDR1 SNHLY, CDR2 FYNNEI. Trimming removed 6 bases from V and 2 bases from J, with 13 bases in between. The CDR3 DNA sequence: TGTGCCAGCAGGGGGAGGACAAGTAACACCGGGGAGCTGTTTTTT. Amino acids: CASRGRTSNTGELFF.

CDR3 nucleotide sequence: TGTGCCAGCAGCTCCGACAGGGGTCATCCTGAAGCTTTCTTT. This translates into CASSSDRGHPEAFF. The gene calls are TRBV7-2 and TRBJ1-1; the match to TRBD1 covers 8 bases. The CDR3 has 14 amino acids. Germline trimming cut 4 bases from V and 6 bases from J; bases unmatched to any gene: 7. Germline V gene sequence: CDR1 SGHTA, CDR2 FQGNSA.

This clone was picked up a small number of times. This sequence joins TRBV6-1 and TRBJ2-2; 8 nucleotides agree with TRBD2. Trimming at V came to 10 bases and at J to 3 bases, leaving 10 bases not matched to a gene. Germline V gives CDR1 MNHNS, CDR2 SASEGT. The CDR3 totals 15 residues. The CDR3 is CANGREGRDTGELFF. CDR3 DNA: TGTGCCAACGGGAGGGAGGGGAGGGACACCGGGGAGCTGTTTTTT.

This chain links TRBV2 with TRBJ1-2, with a possible D match to TRBD1 (6 bases). This CDR3 region has 13 residues. V gave up 1 base and J gave up 5 bases, with 8 bases separating them. Germline V gives CDR1 SNHLY, CDR2 FYNNEI. CDR3 nucleotide sequence: TGTGCCAGCAGTGAAGGGACAGCATATGGCTACACCTTC. Translating gives CASSEGTAYGYTF.

As DNA, the CDR3 is TGTGCCAGCAGCAGTCCACCCGGGACTTTAAGCTCCTACGAGCAGTACTTC. It specifies CASSSPPGTLSSYEQYF. This chain uses TRBV5-4 with TRBJ2-7; TRBD2 might be the D (6 bases). Germline V gene sequence: CDR1 SGHNT, CDR2 YYREEE (reference sequence). The length of the CDR3 is 17 residues. Deletions cut 4 bases from V and 0 bases from J, with 20 bases between.

The J gene is TRBJ2-1, the V gene TRBV20-1; possible D gene TRBD1, 7 bases. Trimming cost V 3 bases and J 15 bases, with 15 bases left between them. Germline-derived CDR1 and CDR2 are DFQATT and SNEGSKA (reference sequence). The CDR3 contains 11 residues. The CDR3 spells CSARDVRGVFF. Written as DNA, the CDR3 is TGCAGTGCTAGGGATGTCAGGGGGGTGTTCTTC.

The chain links TRBV7-9 to TRBJ1-1; D is ambiguous. V was clipped by 5 bases and J by 6 bases, with 19 bases between them. The CDR3 runs 15 residues. Germline values: CDR1 SEHNR, CDR2 FQNEAQ (reference sequence). CDR3 nucleotides: TGTGCCAGCAGCCGAGGCGGGGAGCTTCGGGCTGAAGCTTTCTTT. It yields the protein CASSRGGELRAEAFF.

The chain recombines TRBV6-6 with TRBJ1-5; D is undetermined. Germline lookup yields CDR1 MNHNY and CDR2 SVGAGI (reference sequence). CDR3 size: 15 residues. V shed 7 bases and J shed 0 bases, with 13 bases lying between them. The CDR3 DNA is TGTGCCAGCACCCAAAGAGGGATTAGCAATCAGCCCCAGCATTTT. Translating gives CASTQRGISNQPQHF.

This chain joins TRBV10-3 and TRBJ2-7; TRBD1 agrees at 7 bases. Losses at the gene ends were 10 bases for V and 2 bases for J; bases not matched to a gene: 8. This CDR3 has 13 residues. Germline V gene lookup returns CDR1 ENHRY and CDR2 SYGVKD. The CDR3 nucleotides read TGTGCCACTTTACGGGACAGCGCCTACGAGCAGTACTTC. It codes for CATLRDSAYEQYF.

This clone was seen a handful of times. The chain is built from TRBV2 and TRBJ1-1; D is undetermined. There are 13 residues in the CDR3. The germline gives CDR1 SNHLY, CDR2 FYNNEI. Trimming removed 3 bases from V and 4 bases from J, with 9 bases in between. The DNA for the CDR3 is TGTGCCAGCAGTGACGATCGTCGCACTGAAGCTTTCTTT. It codes for CASSDDRRTEAFF. Full variable domain (missing parts from reference TRBV2 and TRBJ1-1): EPEVTQTPSHQVTQMGQEVILRCVPISNHLYFYWYRQILGQKVEFLVSFYNNEISEKSEIFDDQFSVERPDGSNFTLKIRSTKLEDSAMYFCASSDDRRTEAFFGQGTRLTVV.

This clone appeared a few times. The V and J genes are TRBV7-2 and TRBJ1-5; D gene uncertain. Germline V gene lookup returns CDR1 SGHTA and CDR2 FQGNSA. This CDR3 is built from 14 residues. Trimming shortened V by 3 bases and J by 9 bases, and 15 bases separated the two germline ends. In nucleotides, the CDR3 is TGTGCCAGCAGCTTGCTCCCCGCCCGTCGGCCCCAGCATTTT. It is translated as CASSLLPARRPQHF.

The chain joins TRBV19 to TRBJ1-5; D is ambiguous. The CDR3 sequence is 11 residues long. Trimming left V 8 bases short and J 4 bases short, with 6 bases between. The V gene's germline CDR1 is LNHDA and CDR2 SQIVND (reference sequence). The CDR3 sequence: CASGRNQPQHF. The CDR3 bases are TGTGCCAGTGGAAGGAATCAGCCCCAGCATTTT.